Listed below are T cell receptor beta chains from one sample, sequenced in a study of CD8 T cells in ankylosing spondylitis. TCRdb recomputed calls from the 5' RACE reads with MiXCR, one row per CDR3 protein. Among under 950,000 distinct CDR3 sequences listed, around a fifth were seen once. The sample taken for sequencing was blood, either unsorted or a sorted T cell fraction (not recorded which). Every receptor here comes from a male donor with ankylosing spondylitis. Each CDR3 is given with its conserved first and last residue. Fields, in order: clone size, D gene, V gene, CDR3 protein. D genes are given only for firm matches. Not all rows give a size; the values are once, few, many and, for expanded clones, a class.

abundance: few; d_gene: -; v_gene: TRBV11-2; CDR3aa: CASSILFRSTGELFF
abundance: few; d_gene: -; v_gene: TRBV12-3/TRBV12-4; CDR3aa: CASSSRPLGSIKSNQPQHF
abundance: few; d_gene: -; v_gene: TRBV5-1; CDR3aa: CASRAFDPNYGYTF
abundance: -; d_gene: TRBD1; v_gene: TRBV3-1; CDR3aa: CASSHGQAINTEAFF
abundance: few; d_gene: TRBD2; v_gene: TRBV5-1; CDR3aa: CASSFSREGWNNEQFF
abundance: few; d_gene: -; v_gene: TRBV29-1; CDR3aa: CSVVGGLETQYF
abundance: -; d_gene: -; v_gene: TRBV5-4; CDR3aa: CASSLVPSAYNEQFF
abundance: -; d_gene: -; v_gene: TRBV20-1; CDR3aa: CSAREDRTTDTQYF
abundance: -; d_gene: TRBD2; v_gene: TRBV5-6; CDR3aa: CASSLVLAGDEQYF
abundance: many; d_gene: -; v_gene: TRBV11-2; CDR3aa: CASSWDYNEQFF
abundance: few; d_gene: -; v_gene: TRBV5-1; CDR3aa: CASRGQGSGYEQYF
abundance: few; d_gene: -; v_gene: TRBV5-6; CDR3aa: CASSPGWGTPEAFF
abundance: -; d_gene: -; v_gene: TRBV12-3/TRBV12-4; CDR3aa: CASSLTTDYGYTF
abundance: few; d_gene: -; v_gene: TRBV4-3; CDR3aa: CASSQVLEGIEQFF
abundance: -; d_gene: -; v_gene: TRBV7-3; CDR3aa: CASSSAGTPGEEQYF
abundance: many; d_gene: -; v_gene: TRBV5-1; CDR3aa: CASSPPTVNTEAFF
abundance: -; d_gene: TRBD2; v_gene: TRBV6-2/TRBV6-3; CDR3aa: CASSQRGGAKNIQYF
abundance: few; d_gene: TRBD2; v_gene: TRBV10-2; CDR3aa: CASSLGGANNEQFF
abundance: -; d_gene: -; v_gene: TRBV10-3; CDR3aa: CAISETGGGEQYF
abundance: few; d_gene: -; v_gene: TRBV12-3/TRBV12-4; CDR3aa: CASRSGSTEAFF
abundance: -; d_gene: TRBD2; v_gene: TRBV11-2; CDR3aa: CASSLAGGGGYEQYF
abundance: -; d_gene: -; v_gene: TRBV7-2; CDR3aa: CASSPSGGPTRELFF
abundance: -; d_gene: -; v_gene: TRBV12-5; CDR3aa: CASGLVELPDTQYF
abundance: -; d_gene: -; v_gene: TRBV7-2; CDR3aa: CASSSTFGIGELFF
abundance: few; d_gene: -; v_gene: TRBV27; CDR3aa: CASSLRLGPTGELFF
abundance: -; d_gene: -; v_gene: TRBV24-1; CDR3aa: CATSDFKGEQFF
abundance: few; d_gene: -; v_gene: TRBV30; CDR3aa: CAWSVMGLETQYF
abundance: few; d_gene: TRBD1; v_gene: TRBV5-1; CDR3aa: CASRVWTGGNNEQFF
abundance: few; d_gene: -; v_gene: TRBV10-3; CDR3aa: CAISPSGRAGEGSYEQYF
abundance: -; d_gene: -; v_gene: TRBV28; CDR3aa: CASSSSRGDLDF
abundance: -; d_gene: -; v_gene: TRBV28; CDR3aa: CASSWRGGNEQYF
abundance: few; d_gene: -; v_gene: TRBV4-1; CDR3aa: CASSQAPGGTYGYTF
abundance: -; d_gene: -; v_gene: TRBV20-1; CDR3aa: CSAERVSEAFF
abundance: -; d_gene: TRBD2; v_gene: TRBV4-1; CDR3aa: CASSQDYSGSRTGELFF
abundance: -; d_gene: -; v_gene: TRBV2; CDR3aa: CASSLGETGELFF
abundance: once; d_gene: TRBD1; v_gene: TRBV12-3/TRBV12-4; CDR3aa: CTSSFSPGQRNSNQPQHF
abundance: -; d_gene: -; v_gene: TRBV27; CDR3aa: CASSPWTENFQETQYF
abundance: -; d_gene: -; v_gene: TRBV7-8; CDR3aa: CASNPDGLYEQYF
abundance: -; d_gene: -; v_gene: TRBV7-9; CDR3aa: CASSFINAGEAFF
abundance: -; d_gene: TRBD2; v_gene: TRBV5-1; CDR3aa: CASSLDISGRRETQYF
abundance: many; d_gene: -; v_gene: TRBV7-2; CDR3aa: CASSLEFEYNQPQHF
abundance: -; d_gene: TRBD1; v_gene: TRBV2; CDR3aa: CASTGDSYEKLFF
abundance: -; d_gene: -; v_gene: TRBV20-1; CDR3aa: CSARPPWTANYGYTF
abundance: few; d_gene: -; v_gene: TRBV12-3/TRBV12-4; CDR3aa: CASRETGRDTQYF
abundance: once; d_gene: -; v_gene: TRBV6-1; CDR3aa: CASCPPGSSGRGGTGELFF
abundance: few; d_gene: -; v_gene: TRBV6-1; CDR3aa: CASSGLTGGSSTDTQYF
abundance: -; d_gene: TRBD1; v_gene: TRBV12-3/TRBV12-4; CDR3aa: CATQTGLNSEAFF
abundance: few; d_gene: -; v_gene: TRBV12-3/TRBV12-4; CDR3aa: CASSLTAGFYEQYF
abundance: few; d_gene: -; v_gene: TRBV7-9; CDR3aa: CASSLVAGGESDTQYF
abundance: few; d_gene: -; v_gene: TRBV30; CDR3aa: CAWSVRESGELFF
abundance: -; d_gene: TRBD1; v_gene: TRBV12-3/TRBV12-4; CDR3aa: CASSLQQGAAEQFF
abundance: -; d_gene: -; v_gene: TRBV5-1; CDR3aa: CASSLDSGTNEKLFF
abundance: -; d_gene: TRBD1; v_gene: TRBV15; CDR3aa: CATSRDGTGGDTQYF
abundance: -; d_gene: -; v_gene: TRBV4-3; CDR3aa: CASSQERVIHGQTFFNEQFF
abundance: many; d_gene: TRBD1; v_gene: TRBV12-3/TRBV12-4; CDR3aa: CASTRTGHGYTF